The TCR beta chain under discussion was sequenced for a study of chemoradiotherapy in HPV16-positive cancers. CDR1 and CDR2 from the germline V gene are LNHDA and SQIVND (reference sequence). This CDR3 has 15 amino acids. V lost 2 bases and J lost 0, with 9 bases in between. TCRdb's copy holds only in-frame clones and misses some; the assay was immunoSEQ multiplex PCR. Here the sample spans 1,500 to 2,000 clones, about nine tenths being singletons. Study-wide points: HPV-specific T cells were functionally defined from only two HPV16-positive patients.

In the case of this clone: Antigen: not known.

This TCR was recovered from a human donor with HPV-associated anogenital cancer. The rearrangement uses TRBV19 and TRBJ2-3, with D uncertain. The specimen was tumor tissue, collected from a patient who underwent chemoradiotherapy. In DNA form, the CDR3 reads TGTGCCAGTAGTATAAGTCCGCTAAGCACAGATACGCAGTATTTT. This codes for CASSISPLSTDTQYF.